The 22 T cell receptor beta chains listed next were all sequenced from one sample in a study of blood T cells in healthy people across ages. Primers used in a second PCR of about 7 to 11 cycles were a sample-barcoded 5' primer and a J-beta primer mix. In TCRdb, the 5' RACE reads were re-called with MiXCR into one record per CDR3 protein. This sample has 2 million or so distinct CDR3 sequences; less than 50% occur once, and the top ten carry 2.1%. Sequences were obtained from blood. The receptors stem from a woman between 40 and 50 years old in good health.

This sequence joins TRBV15 and TRBJ2-7; D remains ambiguous. Matching the DNA end better, TRBJ2-5 makes the J call doubtful. The CDR3 extends over 16 amino acids. CDR1 is LNHNV, CDR2 YYDKDF, per germline (reference sequence). DNA of the CDR3: TGTGCCACCAGCAGAGAAGAGCCCGGTCCAGGAGAGACCCAGTACTTC. Translation: CATSREEPGPGETQYF.

This clonotype was seen a few times. This chain links TRBV14 with TRBJ1-2; tentative D call: TRBD1 (5 bases). The germline V and J ends were trimmed by 0 bases and 7 bases, with 15 bases remaining between them. Germline lookup yields CDR1 SGHDN and CDR2 FVKESK. The CDR3 is 15 amino acids. CDR3: CASSQEGRVLRGYTF. In nucleotides, the CDR3 is TGTGCCAGCAGCCAAGAGGGCAGGGTGTTACGTGGCTACACCTTC.

This clonotype was seen a few times. The gene calls are TRBV7-9 and TRBJ2-3; D ambiguous. The CDR3 sequence is 11 residues long. V was shortened by 3 bases and J by 8 bases, with 6 bases between the two germline ends. Germline V CDR1 and CDR2: SEHNR, FQNEAQ (reference sequence). The CDR3 is CASSFGVTQYF. The CDR3 coding sequence is TGTGCCAGCAGCTTTGGAGTTACGCAGTATTTT. The full variable domain, its missing parts supplied by reference TRBV7-9 and TRBJ2-3, is DTGVSQNPRHKITKRGQNVTFRCDPISEHNRLYWYRQTLGQGPEFLTYFQNEAQLEKSRLLSDRFSAERPKGSFSTLEIQRTEQGDSAMYLCASSFGVTQYFGPGTRLTVL.

This clonotype has a single count. The gene calls are TRBV11-3 and TRBJ2-1; no definite D call. V lost 5 bases to trimming and J lost 7 bases, with 15 bases between them. CDR3 length equals 14 residues. Germline V gives CDR1 SGHNT, CDR2 YENEEA. The CDR3 nucleotides read TGTGCCAGCAGCCCGGACCCAGTTTCAAATGAGCAGTTCTTC. This gives the protein CASSPDPVSNEQFF.

This clonotype was found a few times. The V and J genes are TRBV4-3 and TRBJ2-6; D perhaps matches TRBD2 (5 bases). Trimming stripped 3 bases from V and 5 bases from J, with 17 bases between. CDR3 size: 17 residues. Looked up from germline, CDR1 is LGHNA and CDR2 is YSLEER. CDR3 sequence: CASSQFLGDIWANVLTF. The CDR3 nucleotides read TGCGCCAGCAGCCAGTTTCTCGGGGATATCTGGGCCAACGTCCTGACTTTC.

The J gene is TRBJ2-3, the V gene TRBV20-1; no clear D gene. The CDR3 consists of 15 residues. Germline loops: CDR1 DFQATT, CDR2 SNEGSKA (reference sequence). V shed 6 bases and J shed 0 bases, with 16 bases lying between them. DNA of the CDR3: TGCAGTGCCCCTGACAAGCTATCTAGCACAGATACGCAGTATTTT. This translates into CSAPDKLSSTDTQYF.

The CDR3 DNA reads TGTGCCAGCAGAGAACTAGCGGGGGAGCAAGAGACCCAGTACTTC. Encoded protein: CASRELAGEQETQYF. The chain recombines TRBV2 with TRBJ2-5; TRBD2 matches 11 bases. J was trimmed by 2 bases and V by 6 bases; bases with no gene match: 5. The CDR3 is made up of 15 amino acids. CDR1 is SNHLY, CDR2 FYNNEI, per germline.

This clonotype was seen only a few times. The J gene is TRBJ2-1, the V gene TRBV11-2, with TRBD2 as a possible D gene (5 bases). The CDR3 has 14 amino acids. CDR1 and CDR2 from the germline V gene are SGHAT and FQNNGV. Trimming shortened V by 5 bases and J by 7 bases, and 15 bases separated the two germline ends. CDR3 in amino acids: CASSPGPAVNEQFF. CDR3 bases: TGTGCCAGCAGCCCTGGACCAGCGGTTAATGAGCAGTTCTTC.

The V and J genes are TRBV27 and TRBJ1-4; 9 positions match TRBD1. V lost 4 bases, J lost 7 bases, and 4 bases stayed unmatched. Germline CDR1 is MNHEY and CDR2 is SMNVEV (reference sequence). This CDR3 comprises 14 residues. CDR3 residues: CASSYRGLSEKLFF. In nucleotides, the CDR3 is TGTGCCAGCAGTTACAGGGGGCTGAGTGAAAAACTGTTTTTT.

This clonotype turned up a few times. CDR3 nucleotides: TGCAGTGCTGGGGGACTAGCGGCTACCTTAAAAAACATTCAGTACTTC. Protein product: CSAGGLAATLKNIQYF. The chain couples TRBV20-1 to TRBJ2-4; 11 bases align to TRBD2. Trimming cost V 5 bases and J 4 bases; bases outside gene matches: 10. In germline, CDR1 is DFQATT, CDR2 SNEGSKA (reference sequence). This CDR3 spans 16 amino acids.

The chain uses TRBV20-1 and TRBJ1-5, with 11 bases identical to TRBD1. Trimming cost V 3 bases and J 6 bases; bases outside gene matches: 4. Germline V gene data show CDR1 as DFQATT and CDR2 as SNEGSKA (reference sequence). The CDR3 has 14 amino acids. CDR3 region: CSASGTGGIQPQHF. CDR3 DNA sequence: TGCAGTGCTAGCGGGACAGGGGGTATTCAGCCCCAGCATTTT.

This chain uses TRBV27 with TRBJ2-5, with 11 bases matching TRBD1. The J call is uncertain, as TRBJ2-7 better fits the DNA end. The CDR3 extends over 16 amino acids. Germline values: CDR1 MNHEY, CDR2 SMNVEV (reference sequence). CDR3 protein: CASSLTGTGGVHEQYF. In nucleotides, the CDR3 is TGTGCCAGCAGTTTGACCGGGACAGGGGGAGTTCACGAGCAGTACTTC.

The gene calls are TRBV7-9 and TRBJ2-1; 11 bases agree with TRBD2. The CDR3 spans 17 residues. Germline assignment: CDR1 SEHNR and CDR2 FQNEAQ (reference sequence). The V gene end was trimmed by 4 bases and the J gene end by 5 bases; junction bases not matched to a gene: 10. Written as DNA, the CDR3 is TGTGCCAGCAGCTCCAACCGGGCTAGCGGGGGGAACAATGAGCAGTTCTTC. It yields the protein CASSSNRASGGNNEQFF.

In its sample, this clonotype was seen once. The rearrangement joins TRBV9 to TRBJ2-1, with 8 bases aligning to TRBD2. CDR3 length: 14 residues. The trim removed 2 bases at V and 7 bases at J, leaving 5 bases unmatched. CDR1 is SGDLS, CDR2 YYNGEE, per germline. CDR3 region: CASSVSGGSNEQFF. The CDR3 coding sequence is TGTGCCAGCAGCGTCAGCGGGGGTTCGAATGAGCAGTTCTTC. The full variable domain, with the rest looked up from reference TRBV9 and TRBJ2-1, is DSGVTQTPKHLITATGQRVTLRCSPRSGDLSVYWYQQSLDQGLQFLIQYYNGEERAKGNILERFSAQQFPDLHSELNLSSLELGDSALYFCASSVSGGSNEQFFGPGTRLTVL.

The genes are TRBV4-3 and TRBJ1-1; no clear D. There are 15 residues in the CDR3. Per the germline V gene, CDR1 is LGHNA and CDR2 is YSLEER. The ends were cut back, 0 bases at V and 1 base at J, with 9 bases in the middle. Written as DNA, the CDR3 is TGCGCCAGCAGCCAAGAGGGAGCGGGGAACACTGAAGCTTTCTTT. Protein sequence: CASSQEGAGNTEAFF.

In regard to this clonotype: At one end, the junction sequence differs from germline, possibly due to a read error. V gene TRBV4-1 combines with J gene TRBJ1-5; D is uncertain. The CDR3 loop spans 13 amino acids. Germline loops: CDR1 MGHRA, CDR2 YSYEKL. DNA of the CDR3: TGTGCCAGCAGCCAAGCGGGCAATCAGCCCCAGCATTTT. Protein sequence: CASSQAGNQPQHF.

The rearrangement joins TRBV3-1 to TRBJ2-7, with D perhaps TRBD2 (6 bases). The CDR3 length is 13 residues. CDR1 is LGHDT, CDR2 YNNKEL, per germline (reference sequence). Trimming removed 7 bases from V and 0 bases from J, with 10 bases in between. The CDR3 bases are TGTGCCAGCAATGTCGGGAGCTCCTACGAGCAGTACTTC. Encoded protein: CASNVGSSYEQYF.

V usage is TRBV7-2 and J usage is TRBJ1-1; D remains unclear. This CDR3 has 13 residues. V lost 1 base, J lost 4 bases, and 7 bases lay in between. In germline, CDR1 is SGHTA, CDR2 FQGNSA. This CDR3 is CASSLEPATEAFF. The CDR3 region has the DNA TGTGCCAGCAGCTTAGAACCGGCCACTGAAGCTTTCTTT.

This clonotype was counted a few times. The rearrangement uses TRBV4-3 and TRBJ2-3; D remains ambiguous. The CDR3 extends over 13 amino acids. Trimming removed 3 bases at V and 3 bases at J, with 7 bases between. The V gene's germline CDR1 is LGHNA and CDR2 YSLEER. The CDR3 protein is CASSHEPTDTQYF. The DNA of the CDR3 is TGCGCCAGCAGCCATGAGCCGACAGATACGCAGTATTTT.

The chain joins TRBV28 to TRBJ2-3; 9 bases align to TRBD1. The CDR3 runs 15 residues. The J segment lost 8 bases and the V segment lost 6 bases, leaving 12 bases of the junction unmatched. Germline-derived CDR1 and CDR2 are MDHEN and SYDVKM. The CDR3, as DNA: TGTGCCAGCAGCCTCACAGGGGGCTTGTCAGGTACGCAGTATTTT. Its protein is CASSLTGGLSGTQYF.

The chain couples TRBV27 to TRBJ1-5, with 12 bases fitting TRBD1. Germline loops: CDR1 MNHEY, CDR2 SMNVEV (reference sequence). The CDR3 extends over 17 amino acids. V trimming: 0 bases; J trimming: 7 bases; junction bases outside the gene matches: 7. CDR3 bases: TGTGCCAGCAGTTTATCTGTCGGGACAGGGGGCGGGCAGCCCCAGCATTTT. The encoded protein is CASSLSVGTGGGQPQHF.

The genes are TRBV7-3 and TRBJ2-3; no clear D gene. CDR1 is SGHTA and CDR2 is FQGTGA in the germline V gene. The CDR3 loop spans 15 amino acids. V was pared by 6 bases and J by 2 bases, with 15 bases between. This chain's CDR3 is CASSPGGVNTDTQYF. CDR3 nucleotide sequence: TGTGCCAGCAGTCCCGGCGGCGTAAACACAGATACGCAGTATTTT.